The source of this T cell receptor beta chain is a study of shared clonotypes between healthy human individuals. Using immunoSEQ multiplex PCR, the repertoire was profiled, and TCRdb retains in-frame clones only, with some absent. The sample carries about 500,000 clones, around 77% recorded once. Recent vaccinations or acute infections were absent in the healthy HIV-negative adult donors. Trimming took off 1 base at V and 13 bases at J, with 17 bases between the two ends. Germline lookup yields CDR1 SEHNR and CDR2 FQNEAQ (reference sequence). There are 14 residues in the CDR3. The clonotype originates from a woman between 40 and 55 years old in good health. Some clones in this sample may be carry-over from other donors' samples. The sample comprised PBMCs. The rearrangement joins TRBV7-9 to TRBJ2-1, with D tentatively TRBD1 or TRBD2 (5 bases each). This CDR3 is CASSLGYGDVGQFF. The CDR3 DNA reads as TGTGCCAGCAGCTTAGGTTATGGGGACGTGGGCCAGTTCTTC.